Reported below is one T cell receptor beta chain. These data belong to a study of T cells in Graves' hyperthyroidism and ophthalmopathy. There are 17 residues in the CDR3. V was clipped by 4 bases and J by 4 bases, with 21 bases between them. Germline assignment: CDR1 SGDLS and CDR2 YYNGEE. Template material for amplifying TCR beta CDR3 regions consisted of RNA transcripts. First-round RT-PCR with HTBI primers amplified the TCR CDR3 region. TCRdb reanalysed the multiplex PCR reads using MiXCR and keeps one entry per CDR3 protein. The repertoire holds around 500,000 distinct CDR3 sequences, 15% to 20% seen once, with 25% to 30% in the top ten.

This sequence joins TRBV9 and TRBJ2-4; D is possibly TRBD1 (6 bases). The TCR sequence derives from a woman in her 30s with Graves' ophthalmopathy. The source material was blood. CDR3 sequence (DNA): TGTGCCAGCAGCTACCTACAGGGCGCCAACTCAAAAAACATTCAGTACTTC. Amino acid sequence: CASSYLQGANSKNIQYF.